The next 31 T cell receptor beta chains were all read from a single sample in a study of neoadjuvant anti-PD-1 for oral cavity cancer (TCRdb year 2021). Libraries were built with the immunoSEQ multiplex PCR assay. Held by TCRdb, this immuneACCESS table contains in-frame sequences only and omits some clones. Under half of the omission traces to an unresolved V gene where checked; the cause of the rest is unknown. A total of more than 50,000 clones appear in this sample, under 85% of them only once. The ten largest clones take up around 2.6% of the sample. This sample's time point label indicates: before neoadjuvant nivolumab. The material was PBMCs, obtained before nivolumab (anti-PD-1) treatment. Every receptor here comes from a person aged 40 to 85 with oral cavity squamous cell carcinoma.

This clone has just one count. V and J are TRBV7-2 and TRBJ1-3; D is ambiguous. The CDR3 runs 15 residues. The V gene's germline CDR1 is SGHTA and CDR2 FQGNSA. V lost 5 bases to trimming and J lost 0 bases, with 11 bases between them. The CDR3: CASSPQIHSGNTIYF. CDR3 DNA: TGTGCCAGCAGCCCCCAGATCCACTCTGGAAACACCATATATTTT.

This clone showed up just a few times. The CDR3 coding sequence is TGTGCCAGCAGCAGGGACAGGGGTAGAATCTCCGGGGAGCTGTTTTTT. Translation gives CASSRDRGRISGELFF. The chain combines TRBV13 with TRBJ2-2; 10 bases fit TRBD1. CDR3 length: 16 amino acids. Losses at the gene ends were 5 bases for V and 6 bases for J; bases not matched to a gene: 9. Germline V lookup: CDR1 PRHDT, CDR2 FYEKMQ (reference sequence).

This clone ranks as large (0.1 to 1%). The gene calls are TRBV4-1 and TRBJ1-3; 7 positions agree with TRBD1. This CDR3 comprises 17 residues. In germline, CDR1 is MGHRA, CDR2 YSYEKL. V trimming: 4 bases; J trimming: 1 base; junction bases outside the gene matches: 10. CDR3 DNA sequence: TGCGCCAGCAGCCCTCAAGAGGGGGCAGGTTCTGGAAACACCATATATTTT. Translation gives CASSPQEGAGSGNTIYF.

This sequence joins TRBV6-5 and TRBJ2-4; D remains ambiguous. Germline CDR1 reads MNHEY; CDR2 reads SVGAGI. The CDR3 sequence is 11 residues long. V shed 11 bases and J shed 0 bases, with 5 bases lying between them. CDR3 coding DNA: TGTGCCGGCTCAGCCAAAAACATTCAGTACTTC. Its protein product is CAGSAKNIQYF.

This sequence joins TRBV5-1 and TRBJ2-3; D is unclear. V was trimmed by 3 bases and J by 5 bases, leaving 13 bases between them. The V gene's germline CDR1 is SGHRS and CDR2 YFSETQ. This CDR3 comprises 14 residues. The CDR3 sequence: CASSSQVIRDTQYF. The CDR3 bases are TGCGCCAGCAGCTCCCAGGTAATCCGAGATACGCAGTATTTT.

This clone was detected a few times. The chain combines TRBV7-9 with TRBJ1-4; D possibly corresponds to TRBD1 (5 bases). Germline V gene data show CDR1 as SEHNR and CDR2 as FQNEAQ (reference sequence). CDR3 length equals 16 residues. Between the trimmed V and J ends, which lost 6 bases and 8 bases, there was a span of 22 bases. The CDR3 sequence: CASSRSLREDNEKLFF. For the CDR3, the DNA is TGTGCCAGCAGTCGATCCCTCAGGGAGGATAACGAAAAACTGTTTTTT.

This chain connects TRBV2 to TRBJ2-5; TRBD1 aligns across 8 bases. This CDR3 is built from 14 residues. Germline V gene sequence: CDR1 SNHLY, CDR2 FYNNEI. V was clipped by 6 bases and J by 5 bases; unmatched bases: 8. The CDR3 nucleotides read TGTGCCAGCAGGCCGAGCAGGGGGCACGAGACCCAGTACTTC. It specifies CASRPSRGHETQYF.

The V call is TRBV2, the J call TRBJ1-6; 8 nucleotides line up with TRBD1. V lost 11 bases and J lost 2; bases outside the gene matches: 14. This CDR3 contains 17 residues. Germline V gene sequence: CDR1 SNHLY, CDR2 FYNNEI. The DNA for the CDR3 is TGTGCCTGCGAGAAGGACAGGGCTGGGCCCTATAATTCACCCCTCCACTTT. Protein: CACEKDRAGPYNSPLHF.

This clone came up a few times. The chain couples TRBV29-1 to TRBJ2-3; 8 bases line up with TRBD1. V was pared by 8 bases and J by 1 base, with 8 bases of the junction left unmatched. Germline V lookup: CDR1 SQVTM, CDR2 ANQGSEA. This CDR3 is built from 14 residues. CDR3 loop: CSSRGRGRTDTQYF. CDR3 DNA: TGCAGCTCCAGGGGGCGGGGACGCACAGATACGCAGTATTTT.

CDR3: CASRIGGVRNTEAFF. In DNA, the CDR3 is TGTGCCAGTAGAATTGGGGGAGTAAGGAACACTGAAGCTTTCTTT. The chain uses TRBV19 and TRBJ1-1; tentative D call: TRBD1 (5 bases). CDR1 is LNHDA, CDR2 SQIVND, per germline (reference sequence). Trimming removed 6 bases from V and 1 base from J, with 15 bases in between. The CDR3 sequence is 15 residues long.

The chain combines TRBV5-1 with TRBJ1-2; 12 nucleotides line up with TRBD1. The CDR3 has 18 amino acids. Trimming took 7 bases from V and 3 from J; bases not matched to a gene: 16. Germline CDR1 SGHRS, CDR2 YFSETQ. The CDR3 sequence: CASSSPRDRGQADYGYTF. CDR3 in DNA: TGCGCCAGCTCCTCCCCCCGGGACAGGGGGCAGGCGGACTATGGCTACACCTTC.

CDR3 protein: CASSSPGDSEQFF. CDR3 nucleotide sequence: TGTGCCAGCAGCTCTCCGGGAGATTCTGAGCAGTTCTTC. The chain joins TRBV7-3 to TRBJ2-1; the D gene is possibly TRBD2 (6 bases). Trimming left V 4 bases short and J 9 bases short, with 13 bases between. Germline V lookup: CDR1 SGHTA, CDR2 FQGTGA. This CDR3 has 13 amino acids.

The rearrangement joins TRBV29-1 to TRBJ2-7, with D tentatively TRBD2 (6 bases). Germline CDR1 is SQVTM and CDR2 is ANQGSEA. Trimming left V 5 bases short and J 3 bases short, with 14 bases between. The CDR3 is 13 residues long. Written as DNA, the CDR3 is TGCAGCGTTCGGTGGCGGGAACACTACGAGCAGTACTTC. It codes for CSVRWREHYEQYF.

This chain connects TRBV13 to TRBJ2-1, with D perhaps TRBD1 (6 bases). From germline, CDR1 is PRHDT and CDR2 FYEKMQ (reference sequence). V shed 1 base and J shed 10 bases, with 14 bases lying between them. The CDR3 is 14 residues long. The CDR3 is CASSLEWGRSEQFF. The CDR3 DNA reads TGTGCCAGCAGCTTAGAATGGGGGCGCTCCGAGCAGTTCTTC.

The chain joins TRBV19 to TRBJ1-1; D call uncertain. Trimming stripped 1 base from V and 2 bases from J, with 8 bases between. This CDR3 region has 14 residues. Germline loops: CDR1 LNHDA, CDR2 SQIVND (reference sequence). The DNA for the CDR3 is TGTGCCAGTAGTATAGCTTGGAAAAACACTGAAGCTTTCTTT. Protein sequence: CASSIAWKNTEAFF.

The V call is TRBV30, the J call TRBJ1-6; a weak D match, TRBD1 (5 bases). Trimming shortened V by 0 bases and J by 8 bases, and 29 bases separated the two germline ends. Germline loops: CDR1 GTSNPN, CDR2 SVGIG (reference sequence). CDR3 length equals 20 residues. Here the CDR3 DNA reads TGTGCCTGGAGTGTAGCCCGCGTTTTCGGGGCTCAAATCCCCGATTCACCCCTCCACTTT. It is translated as CAWSVARVFGAQIPDSPLHF. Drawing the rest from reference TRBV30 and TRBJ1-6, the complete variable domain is SQTIHQWPATLVQPVGSPLSLECTVEGTSNPNLYWYRQAAGRGLQLLFYSVGIGQISSEVPQNLSASRPQDRQFILSSKKLLLSDSGFYLCAWSVARVFGAQIPDSPLHFGNGTRLTVT.

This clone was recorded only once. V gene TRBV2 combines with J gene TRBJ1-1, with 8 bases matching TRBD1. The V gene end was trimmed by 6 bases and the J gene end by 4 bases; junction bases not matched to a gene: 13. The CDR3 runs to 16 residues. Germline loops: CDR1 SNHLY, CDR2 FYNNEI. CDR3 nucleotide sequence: TGTGCCAGCAGGACCCAGGACAGGGTCCCATCCACTGAAGCTTTCTTT. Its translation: CASRTQDRVPSTEAFF.

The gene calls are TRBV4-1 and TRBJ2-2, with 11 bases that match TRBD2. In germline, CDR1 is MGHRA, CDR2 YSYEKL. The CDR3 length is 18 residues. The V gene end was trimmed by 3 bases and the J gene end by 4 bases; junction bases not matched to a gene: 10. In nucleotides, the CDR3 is TGCGCCAGCAGCCATTTAAGACTAGCGGGGTATAGCACCGGGGAGCTGTTTTTT. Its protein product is CASSHLRLAGYSTGELFF.

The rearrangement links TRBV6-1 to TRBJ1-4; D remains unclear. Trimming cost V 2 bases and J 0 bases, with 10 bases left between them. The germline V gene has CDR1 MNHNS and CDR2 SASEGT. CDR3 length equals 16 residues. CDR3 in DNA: TGTGCCAGCAGTGAAAGTGGCCCGACAACTAATGAAAAACTGTTTTTT. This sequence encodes CASSESGPTTNEKLFF.

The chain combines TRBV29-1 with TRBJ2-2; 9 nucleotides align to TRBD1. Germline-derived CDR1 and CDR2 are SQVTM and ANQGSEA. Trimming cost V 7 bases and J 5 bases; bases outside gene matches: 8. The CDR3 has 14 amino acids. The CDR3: CSATGGLSTGELFF. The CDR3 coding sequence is TGCAGCGCCACAGGGGGCCTCTCGACCGGGGAGCTGTTTTTT.

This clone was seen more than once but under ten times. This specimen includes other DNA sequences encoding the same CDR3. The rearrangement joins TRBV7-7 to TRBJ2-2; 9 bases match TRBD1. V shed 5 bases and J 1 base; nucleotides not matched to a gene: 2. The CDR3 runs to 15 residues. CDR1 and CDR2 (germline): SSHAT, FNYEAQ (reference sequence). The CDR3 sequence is CASSPGQGNTGELFF. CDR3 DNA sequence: TGTGCCAGCAGCCCGGGACAGGGGAACACCGGGGAGCTGTTTTTT.

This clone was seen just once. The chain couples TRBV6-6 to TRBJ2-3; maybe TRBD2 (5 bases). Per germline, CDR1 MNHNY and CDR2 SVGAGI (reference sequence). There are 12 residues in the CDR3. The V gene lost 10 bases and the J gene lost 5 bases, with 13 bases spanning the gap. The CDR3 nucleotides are TGTGCCACGAGGGTCCCCGGAGATACGCAGTATTTT. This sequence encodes CATRVPGDTQYF.

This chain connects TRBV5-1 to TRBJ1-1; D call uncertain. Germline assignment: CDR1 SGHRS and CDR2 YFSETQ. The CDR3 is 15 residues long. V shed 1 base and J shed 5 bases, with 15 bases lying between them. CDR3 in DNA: TGCGCCAGCAGCTTGCGTGGTCCCCCTGGGACTGAAGCTTTCTTT. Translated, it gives CASSLRGPPGTEAFF.

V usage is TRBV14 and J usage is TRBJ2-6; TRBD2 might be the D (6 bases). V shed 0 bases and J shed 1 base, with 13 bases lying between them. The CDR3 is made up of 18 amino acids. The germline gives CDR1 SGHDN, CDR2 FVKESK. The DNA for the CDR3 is TGTGCCAGCAGCCAAGAGTGGGGACTTTCGTCTGGGGCCAACGTCCTGACTTTC. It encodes CASSQEWGLSSGANVLTF.

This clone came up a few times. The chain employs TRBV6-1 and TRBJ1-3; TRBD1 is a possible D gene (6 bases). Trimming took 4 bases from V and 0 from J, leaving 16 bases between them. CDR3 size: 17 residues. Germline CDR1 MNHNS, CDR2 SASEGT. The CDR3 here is CASSVVDSGASGNTIYF. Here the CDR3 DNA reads TGTGCCAGCAGTGTTGTGGATTCGGGGGCCTCTGGAAACACCATATATTTT.

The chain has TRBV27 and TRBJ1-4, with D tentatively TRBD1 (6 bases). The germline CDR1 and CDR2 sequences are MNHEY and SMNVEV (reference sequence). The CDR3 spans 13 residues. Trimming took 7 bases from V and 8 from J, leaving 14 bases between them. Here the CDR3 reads CASTFRRGEKLFF. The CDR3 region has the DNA TGTGCCAGCACCTTTAGGAGGGGGGAAAAACTGTTTTTT.

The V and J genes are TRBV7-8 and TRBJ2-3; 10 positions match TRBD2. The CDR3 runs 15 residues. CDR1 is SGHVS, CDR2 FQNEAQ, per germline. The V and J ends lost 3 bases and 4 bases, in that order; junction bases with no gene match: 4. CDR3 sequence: CASSFRAGGPDTQYF. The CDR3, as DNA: TGTGCCAGCAGCTTTAGAGCGGGGGGGCCAGATACGCAGTATTTT.

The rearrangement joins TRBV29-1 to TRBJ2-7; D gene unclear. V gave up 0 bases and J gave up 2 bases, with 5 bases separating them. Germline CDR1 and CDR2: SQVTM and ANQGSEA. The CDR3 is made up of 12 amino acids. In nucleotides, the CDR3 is TGCAGCGTTGAAGAAGGAGCCTACGAGCAGTACTTC. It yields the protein CSVEEGAYEQYF.

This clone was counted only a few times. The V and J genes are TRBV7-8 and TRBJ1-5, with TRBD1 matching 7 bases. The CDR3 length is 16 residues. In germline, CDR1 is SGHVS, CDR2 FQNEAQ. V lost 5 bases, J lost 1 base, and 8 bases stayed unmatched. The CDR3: CASSHLTGRSNQPQHF. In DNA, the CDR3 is TGTGCCAGCAGCCACCTGACAGGGCGAAGCAATCAGCCCCAGCATTTT.

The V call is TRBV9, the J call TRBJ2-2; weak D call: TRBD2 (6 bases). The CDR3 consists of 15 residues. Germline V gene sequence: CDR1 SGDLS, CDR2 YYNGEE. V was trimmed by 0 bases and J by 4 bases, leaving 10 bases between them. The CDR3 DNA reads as TGTGCCAGCAGCGTAGGGAGGGGCCCCACCGGGGAGCTGTTTTTT. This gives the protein CASSVGRGPTGELFF.

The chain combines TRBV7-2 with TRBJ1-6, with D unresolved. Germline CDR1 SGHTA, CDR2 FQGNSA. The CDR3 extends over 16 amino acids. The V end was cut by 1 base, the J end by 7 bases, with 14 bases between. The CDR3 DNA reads TGTGCCAGCAGCTTAGGTGTTGCAGGAGGGAATTCACCCCTCCACTTT. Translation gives CASSLGVAGGNSPLHF. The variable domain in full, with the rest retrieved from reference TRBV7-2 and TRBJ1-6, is GAGVSQSPSNKVTEKGKDVELRCDPISGHTALYWYRQSLGQGLEFLIYFQGNSAPDKSGLPSDRFSAERTGGSVSTLTIQRTQQEDSAVYLCASSLGVAGGNSPLHFGNGTRLTVT.